What follows are 27 T cell receptor beta chains derived from one specimen sequenced in a study of blood T cell repertoires in COVID-19. This table comes from immunoSEQ multiplex PCR, and its TCRdb copy is limited to in-frame clones, with some not included. The sample consists of about 250,000 clones, 86% of them appearing once. Input material: peripheral blood. The receptors here all came from a woman aged 80 or over with COVID-19, enrolled during active disease.

In its sample, this clone was seen a few times. V is TRBV28 and J is TRBJ1-5; 11 positions agree with TRBD1. The J segment lost 6 bases and the V segment lost 3 bases, leaving 4 bases of the junction unmatched. Germline CDR1 and CDR2: MDHEN and SYDVKM. This CDR3 region has 15 residues. The CDR3 bases are TGTGCCAGCAGTTTCGGACAGGGGGCACGTCAGCCCCAGCATTTT. Protein product: CASSFGQGARQPQHF.

The rearrangement links TRBV2 to TRBJ1-1, with TRBD1 matching over 8 bases. There are 14 residues in the CDR3. The ends lost 6 bases at V and 1 base at J; junction bases unmatched: 4. Germline V gene data show CDR1 as SNHLY and CDR2 as FYNNEI. CDR3 region: CASRSTGGNTEAFF. The CDR3 region has the DNA TGTGCCAGCAGATCCACAGGGGGGAACACTGAAGCTTTCTTT.

A few counts support this clone. The gene calls are TRBV7-2 and TRBJ2-2; 9 bases fit TRBD1. The V gene's germline CDR1 is SGHTA and CDR2 FQGNSA. The CDR3 runs to 16 residues. J lost 2 bases, V lost 5 bases, and 6 bases had no gene match. The CDR3 loop is CASSRPGQGNTGELFF. The CDR3 bases are TGTGCCAGCAGCAGACCGGGACAGGGAAACACCGGGGAGCTGTTTTTT.

The chain recombines TRBV30 with TRBJ2-6; D is possibly TRBD1 (6 bases). The germline V gene encodes CDR1 GTSNPN and CDR2 SVGIG (reference sequence). Trimming stripped 0 bases from V and 4 bases from J, with 13 bases between. The CDR3 is 16 amino acids. In DNA, the CDR3 is TGTGCCTGGAGTGTAGTGGGGACATTAGGGGCCAACGTCCTGACTTTC. Protein sequence: CAWSVVGTLGANVLTF.

The genes are TRBV11-2 and TRBJ2-3; 7 bases are shared with TRBD2. Per germline, CDR1 SGHAT and CDR2 FQNNGV. CDR3 length: 14 residues. V shed 5 bases and J 6 bases; nucleotides not matched to a gene: 8. This CDR3 is CASSPRGFGDTQYF. CDR3 DNA sequence: TGTGCCAGCAGCCCGCGGGGGTTCGGTGATACGCAGTATTTT.

The chain employs TRBV7-2 and TRBJ1-2, with D unresolved. The CDR3 has 14 residues. CDR1 and CDR2 (germline): SGHTA, FQGNSA. V was trimmed by 1 base and J by 3 bases, leaving 9 bases between them. The CDR3 spells CASSLVSRYYGYTF. CDR3 nucleotide sequence: TGTGCCAGCAGCTTAGTCAGCAGGTACTATGGCTACACCTTC.

This clone was observed a handful of times. The chain links TRBV12-3 or TRBV12-4 to TRBJ1-5; 12 nucleotides match TRBD1. The V segment lost 5 bases and the J segment 14 bases; nucleotides outside the gene matches: 7. The CDR3 runs 13 residues. The CDR3 loop reads CASSPPGQGAKHF. Here the CDR3 DNA reads TGTGCCAGCAGTCCACCGGGACAGGGGGCGAAGCATTTT.

This chain joins TRBV5-1 and TRBJ2-2; TRBD1 matches at 8 bases. This CDR3 is built from 16 residues. V dropped 3 bases and J dropped 5; count of bases not matched to a gene: 9. Germline loops: CDR1 SGHRS, CDR2 YFSETQ. This CDR3 reads CASSWTGQGRTGELFF. The CDR3 DNA reads TGCGCCAGCAGCTGGACAGGGCAAGGTCGGACCGGGGAGCTGTTTTTT.

The chain carries TRBV29-1 and TRBJ2-7; possibly TRBD1 for D (5 bases). This CDR3 comprises 15 residues. Germline V gene lookup returns CDR1 SQVTM and CDR2 ANQGSEA. Here the CDR3 reads CSRWVRNRKLNEQYF. Written as DNA, the CDR3 is TGCTCCCGTTGGGTTCGGAACAGGAAGTTAAACGAGCAGTACTTC.

J is TRBJ2-6 and V is TRBV6-5; 8 nucleotides match TRBD1. CDR1 is MNHEY, CDR2 SVGAGI, per germline. V was clipped by 7 bases and J by 4 bases; unmatched bases: 6. This CDR3 has 15 residues. The CDR3, as DNA: TGTGCCAGCATCCCAGGGGGCCCGGGGGCCAACGTCCTGACTTTC. This sequence encodes CASIPGGPGANVLTF.

This chain connects TRBV2 to TRBJ1-6, with D possibly matching TRBD1 (6 bases). Trimming pared 6 bases from V and 7 bases from J, leaving 16 bases between. This CDR3 spans 15 amino acids. The germline V gene encodes CDR1 SNHLY and CDR2 FYNNEI. CDR3 sequence reads: CASRATTGSNSPLHF. The DNA for the CDR3 is TGTGCCAGCAGAGCCACGACAGGTAGCAATTCACCCCTCCACTTT. Filled out from reference TRBV2 and TRBJ1-6, the complete variable domain reads EPEVTQTPSHQVTQMGQEVILRCVPISNHLYFYWYRQILGQKVEFLVSFYNNEISEKSEIFDDQFSVERPDGSNFTLKIRSTKLEDSAMYFCASRATTGSNSPLHFGNGTRLTVT.

The rearrangement joins TRBV20-1 to TRBJ1-1; D is undetermined. The V end lost 3 bases, the J end lost 8 bases, and 7 bases lay between the germline ends. This CDR3 is 10 amino acids long. Germline CDR1 and CDR2: DFQATT and SNEGSKA (reference sequence). The CDR3 loop is CSARGTEAFF. In DNA form, the CDR3 reads TGCAGTGCTAGGGGCACAGAAGCTTTCTTT.

The chain combines TRBV24-1 with TRBJ2-1, with 9 bases lining up with TRBD2. Per germline, CDR1 KGHDR and CDR2 SFDVKD. The CDR3 contains 14 residues. V lost 1 base, J lost 10 bases, and 4 bases stayed unmatched. The CDR3 protein is CATSDLRSGGEQFF. The CDR3, as DNA: TGTGCCACCAGTGATTTAAGGAGCGGGGGGGAGCAGTTCTTC.

The chain couples TRBV5-1 to TRBJ2-5; 9 bases line up with TRBD2. Germline CDR1 is SGHRS and CDR2 is YFSETQ. The CDR3 runs to 14 residues. The J segment lost 5 bases and the V segment lost 4 bases, leaving 6 bases of the junction unmatched. CDR3 amino acids: CASSPGTSSETQYF. In nucleotides, the CDR3 is TGCGCCAGCAGCCCCGGGACTAGCTCGGAGACCCAGTACTTC.

The chain is built from TRBV5-6 and TRBJ1-6, with a tentative D call TRBD1 (6 bases). The CDR3 consists of 16 residues. Trimming cost V 0 bases and J 7 bases, with 14 bases left between them. Germline values: CDR1 SGHDT, CDR2 YYEEEE. This CDR3 reads CASSLAGRQGNSPLHF. The CDR3 region has the DNA TGTGCCAGCAGCTTGGCCGGTCGGCAGGGGAATTCACCCCTCCACTTT. Together with reference TRBV5-6 and TRBJ1-6, the CDR3 gives the full variable domain: DAGVTQSPTHLIKTRGQQVTLRCSPKSGHDTVSWYQQALGQGPQFIFQYYEEEERQRGNFPDRFSGHQFPNYSSELNVNALLLGDSALYLCASSLAGRQGNSPLHFGNGTRLTVT.

V usage is TRBV19 and J usage is TRBJ1-2; 9 bases are shared with TRBD1. The germline V gene has CDR1 LNHDA and CDR2 SQIVND (reference sequence). The CDR3 spans 17 residues. V lost 7 bases, J lost 8 bases, and 20 bases stayed unmatched. The CDR3 loop is CASIRSATGGALGGYTF. The CDR3 DNA follows: TGTGCCAGTATCCGGTCGGCGACAGGGGGTGCACTGGGGGGCTACACCTTC.

The chain employs TRBV9 and TRBJ2-1, with TRBD2 as a possible D gene (7 bases). CDR1 and CDR2 (germline): SGDLS, YYNGEE. This CDR3 region has 16 residues. V dropped 4 bases and J dropped 3 bases, with 17 bases sitting between them. CDR3 residues: CASSTPGGGLYNEQFF. The CDR3 DNA sequence: TGTGCCAGCAGCACTCCTGGGGGGGGGCTCTACAATGAGCAGTTCTTC. Based on the CDR3 plus reference TRBV9 and TRBJ2-1, the full variable domain is DSGVTQTPKHLITATGQRVTLRCSPRSGDLSVYWYQQSLDQGLQFLIQYYNGEERAKGNILERFSAQQFPDLHSELNLSSLELGDSALYFCASSTPGGGLYNEQFFGPGTRLTVL.

This clone occurred a few times. This chain connects TRBV15 to TRBJ1-2; D gene unclear. The V gene's germline CDR1 is LNHNV and CDR2 YYDKDF (reference sequence). The V end lost 1 base, the J end lost 6 bases, and 9 bases lay between the germline ends. The CDR3 sequence is 13 residues long. This chain's CDR3 is CATSRGGSNGYTF. In nucleotides, the CDR3 is TGTGCCACCAGCAGAGGCGGGAGTAATGGCTACACCTTC.

V gene TRBV18 combines with J gene TRBJ1-1; D remains ambiguous. V gave up 6 bases and J gave up 4 bases, with 15 bases separating them. The CDR3 covers 14 residues. Germline V lookup: CDR1 KGHSH, CDR2 LQKENI. The CDR3, as DNA: TGTGCCAGCTCTCCGCAGGAAGTTGGCACTGAAGCTTTCTTT. It specifies CASSPQEVGTEAFF.

This chain joins TRBV30 and TRBJ1-6, with a tentative D call TRBD1 (6 bases). Per germline, CDR1 GTSNPN and CDR2 SVGIG (reference sequence). There are 14 residues in the CDR3. V lost 2 bases and J lost 4, with 9 bases in between. The CDR3 loop reads CAWSHREYNSPLHF. The CDR3 nucleotides read TGTGCCTGGAGTCACAGGGAATATAATTCACCCCTCCACTTT. The full variable domain, in which reference TRBV30 and TRBJ1-6 provide the parts outside the CDR3, is SQTIHQWPATLVQPVGSPLSLECTVEGTSNPNLYWYRQAAGRGLQLLFYSVGIGQISSEVPQNLSASRPQDRQFILSSKKLLLSDSGFYLCAWSHREYNSPLHFGNGTRLTVT.

The J gene is TRBJ2-7, the V gene TRBV19; 10 bases agree with TRBD1. This CDR3 is built from 14 residues. The junction had 9 bases not matched to a gene; V was cut back by 5 bases and J by 8 bases. Germline V lookup: CDR1 LNHDA, CDR2 SQIVND (reference sequence). CDR3 coding DNA: TGTGCCAGTAGTGTCGACAGGGGGCTTCAACAGCAGTACTTC. It specifies CASSVDRGLQQQYF.

CDR3 sequence reads: CASTVRQGVQPQHF. In DNA, the CDR3 is TGTGCCAGCACGGTCAGACAGGGAGTACAGCCCCAGCATTTT. The chain joins TRBV28 to TRBJ1-5; 7 positions match TRBD1. The V and J ends lost 7 bases and 7 bases, in that order; junction bases with no gene match: 10. Germline assignment: CDR1 MDHEN and CDR2 SYDVKM. The CDR3 covers 14 residues.

This clone was recorded a few times. V and J are TRBV25-1 and TRBJ1-1; D gene uncertain. V was cut by 7 bases and J by 1 base, with 10 bases left in between. Germline V gene data show CDR1 as MGHDK and CDR2 as SYGVNS. The CDR3 sequence is 13 residues long. CDR3 nucleotides: TGTGCCAGCAAAGCGGACTGGAACACTGAAGCTTTCTTT. Protein: CASKADWNTEAFF.

The chain links TRBV28 to TRBJ1-4; 9 bases fit TRBD1. This CDR3 comprises 17 residues. CDR1 MDHEN and CDR2 SYDVKM come from the germline V gene. J gave up 0 bases and V 4 bases, and 6 bases lay outside the gene matches. CDR3 amino acids: CASSSGQGFATNEKLFF. The CDR3 region has the DNA TGTGCCAGCAGTTCGGGACAGGGATTTGCAACTAATGAAAAACTGTTTTTT. Looking up the rest from reference TRBV28 and TRBJ1-4 gives the full variable domain: DVKVTQSSRYLVKRTGEKVFLECVQDMDHENMFWYRQDPGLGLRLIYFSYDVKMKEKGDIPEGYSVSREKKERFSLILESASTNQTSMYLCASSSGQGFATNEKLFFGSGTQLSVL.

The rearrangement joins TRBV6-6 to TRBJ2-7, with D possibly being TRBD1 (5 bases). This CDR3 region has 13 residues. The V gene's germline CDR1 is MNHNY and CDR2 SVGAGI (reference sequence). V was cut by 6 bases and J by 1 base, with 10 bases left in between. The CDR3 DNA reads TGTGCCAGCAGCCCCGACAGATCCTACGAGCAGTACGTC. The encoded protein is CASSPDRSYEQYV.

This sequence joins TRBV28 and TRBJ2-7; 8 bases are shared with TRBD1. Germline trimming cut 6 bases from V and 6 bases from J; bases unmatched to any gene: 4. The V gene's germline CDR1 is MDHEN and CDR2 SYDVKM. The CDR3 runs to 12 residues. CDR3 in amino acids: CASSDRGGEQYF. The CDR3 bases are TGTGCCAGCAGCGACAGGGGCGGCGAGCAGTACTTC.

The gene calls are TRBV7-9 and TRBJ1-6; D is uncertain. This CDR3 region has 14 residues. Looked up from germline, CDR1 is SEHNR and CDR2 is FQNEAQ (reference sequence). V lost 5 bases and J 10 bases, leaving 15 bases between the germline ends. The CDR3 sequence is CASSNRVPMSPLHF. The CDR3 bases are TGTGCCAGCAGCAACCGGGTCCCGATGTCACCCCTCCACTTT.